The source of this T cell receptor beta chain is a study of T-cell reconstitution after alpha-beta-depleted transplantation in children. Study observations and caveats: Expanded graft clones, several hundred of them, were reportedly the source of alpha-beta T cells about two months after transplant.

Germline CDR1 is SGHTA and CDR2 is FQGTGA. Trimming took off 5 bases at V and 0 bases at J, with 17 bases between the two ends. The CDR3 consists of 17 residues. Unique molecular identifiers were incorporated into the prepared TCRbeta library. TCRdb fed the PCR reads into MiXCR, producing one record per CDR3 protein. The sample has 450,000 to 550,000 distinct CDR3 sequences, about an eighth seen once. This clonotype was seen at least ten times. Antigen specificity is unknown. The chain combines TRBV7-3 with TRBJ2-1, with D tentatively TRBD2 (5 bases). The sequences come from PBMCs, mostly from graft donor cells, collected 180 days after TCRalphabeta/CD19-depleted stem cell transplant. This clonotype originated in a female patient aged 2 to 10 who had a stem cell transplant for aplastic anemia, so the T cells may come from the graft donor. CDR3 sequence (DNA): TGTGCCAGCAGCCCTCACCAGCCCCGGGGCTCCTACAATGAGCAGTTCTTC. It encodes CASSPHQPRGSYNEQFF.